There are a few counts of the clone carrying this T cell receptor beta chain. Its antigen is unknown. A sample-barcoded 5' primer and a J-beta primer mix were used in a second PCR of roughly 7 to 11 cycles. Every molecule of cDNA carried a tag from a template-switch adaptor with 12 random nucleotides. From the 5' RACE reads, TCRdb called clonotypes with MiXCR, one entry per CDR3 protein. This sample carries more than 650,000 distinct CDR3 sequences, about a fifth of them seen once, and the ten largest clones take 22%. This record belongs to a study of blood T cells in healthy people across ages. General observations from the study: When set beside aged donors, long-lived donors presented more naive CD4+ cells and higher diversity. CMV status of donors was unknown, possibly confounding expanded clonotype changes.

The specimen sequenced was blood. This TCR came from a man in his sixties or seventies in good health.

This CDR3 is CATSDAGTDNEQFF. CDR3 DNA: TGTGCCACCAGTGACGCCGGGACAGACAATGAGCAGTTCTTC. The chain has TRBV24-1 and TRBJ2-1; TRBD1 matches 7 bases. Germline loops: CDR1 KGHDR, CDR2 SFDVKD. CDR3 length: 14 residues. V was pared by 4 bases and J by 5 bases, with 4 bases of the junction left unmatched.